Shown below are 3 T cell receptor beta chains from a single sample sequenced in a study of cytomegalovirus exposure and HLA in healthy donors. Primers included in the PCR were 60 Vbeta and 13 Jbeta primers. Clones were sequenced by immunoSEQ multiplex PCR, and TCRdb holds only the in-frame ones, with some missing. The sample has 200,000 or so clones; roughly 84% are singletons. Sequenced: PBMCs. The receptor set was obtained from a boy aged 10-17 years in good health and CMV-seronegative.

The V call is TRBV5-5, the J call TRBJ2-4; 9 nucleotides line up with TRBD1. Losses at the gene ends were 4 bases for V and 2 bases for J; bases not matched to a gene: 10. The germline gives CDR1 SGHKS, CDR2 YYEKEE (reference sequence). CDR3 size: 17 residues. CDR3 sequence reads: CASSVPGTGMTKNIQYF. The CDR3 DNA reads as TGTGCCAGCAGCGTGCCCGGGACAGGGATGACCAAAAACATTCAGTACTTC.

The chain is built from TRBV19 and TRBJ1-5; 8 bases fit TRBD1. V trimming: 6 bases; J trimming: 2 bases; junction bases outside the gene matches: 9. Germline lookup yields CDR1 LNHDA and CDR2 SQIVND (reference sequence). The CDR3 covers 16 residues. CDR3 DNA: TGTGCCAGTAGCGACACAGGGGGATGGGGCAATCAGCCCCAGCATTTT. It codes for CASSDTGGWGNQPQHF.

The count of this clone is one. CDR3 sequence reads: CASSYSNRQGAAPLHF. CDR3 bases: TGTGCCAGCAGTTACTCGAACCGACAGGGCGCGGCACCCCTCCACTTT. The chain couples TRBV6-5 to TRBJ1-6; 7 bases match TRBD1. V gave up 0 bases and J gave up 11 bases; unmatched junction bases: 10. Germline values: CDR1 MNHEY, CDR2 SVGAGI. This CDR3 comprises 16 residues.